These 27 T cell receptor beta chains came from one sample sequenced in a study of shared clonotypes between healthy human individuals (dated by TCRdb to about 2020). Libraries were prepared through the immunoSEQ multiplex PCR assay. TCRdb carries this immuneACCESS record with in-frame sequences only. Its versions omit some clonotypes, under half of them owing to an unresolved V gene in the studies checked, with the rest unexplained. Within this sample are 1.4 million or so clones, with about 98.5% of them counted one time only. The top ten clonotypes cover 0.36% of the sample. The sequenced material came from naive CD4+ T cells sorted from blood. This sample's cell subset or site label indicates: CD45RA+ positively selected. The origin of the receptors is a man aged 30 to 39 in good health.

The chain employs TRBV28 and TRBJ1-1; no clear D. Trimming shortened V by 3 bases and J by 6 bases, and 11 bases separated the two germline ends. The CDR3 totals 13 residues. The germline CDR1 and CDR2 sequences are MDHEN and SYDVKM. In DNA, the CDR3 is TGTGCCAGCAGTTTCCCGAACACAGCTGAAGCTTTCTTT. It yields the protein CASSFPNTAEAFF.

For this clone: The same CDR3 can be traced to other DNA sequences in this sample. V usage is TRBV5-1 and J usage is TRBJ2-7; 7 bases are a match to TRBD2. V lost 0 bases, J lost 2 bases, and 5 bases stayed unmatched. This CDR3 spans 15 amino acids. Germline V gene lookup returns CDR1 SGHRS and CDR2 YFSETQ. The DNA for the CDR3 is TGCGCCAGCAGCTTGGCGGGCGGGAGTACCTACGAGCAGTACTTC. It specifies CASSLAGGSTYEQYF.

The chain links TRBV5-6 to TRBJ2-5; 9 bases are a match to TRBD1. The germline CDR1 and CDR2 sequences are SGHDT and YYEEEE. The length of the CDR3 is 16 residues. V was clipped by 1 base and J by 5 bases; unmatched bases: 9. CDR3 sequence: CASSLYSGQGFETQYF. The CDR3 region has the DNA TGTGCCAGCAGCTTGTATTCGGGACAGGGCTTCGAGACCCAGTACTTC.

This rearrangement joins TRBV11-2 to TRBJ2-7; tentatively, D is TRBD1 (5 bases). Germline lookup yields CDR1 SGHAT and CDR2 FQNNGV. This CDR3 region has 15 residues. V was shortened by 4 bases and J by 3 bases, with 16 bases between the two germline ends. The CDR3 sequence: CASSSVQVLYYEQYF. The CDR3 region has the DNA TGTGCCAGCAGCTCGGTACAGGTCCTTTACTACGAGCAGTACTTC.

The V gene is TRBV19, the J gene TRBJ2-1, with 11 bases identical to TRBD2. V was pared by 3 bases and J by 5 bases, with 3 bases of the junction left unmatched. Germline CDR1 LNHDA, CDR2 SQIVND (reference sequence). The CDR3 spans 15 residues. In DNA, the CDR3 is TGTGCCAGTAGTATGCTAGCGGGGGGACACAATGAGCAGTTCTTC. Its translation: CASSMLAGGHNEQFF.

This clone showed up just once. The chain is built from TRBV27 and TRBJ2-7; 8 nucleotides align to TRBD1. Looked up from germline, CDR1 is MNHEY and CDR2 is SMNVEV (reference sequence). Trimming at V came to 5 bases and at J to 4 bases, leaving 10 bases not matched to a gene. The CDR3 has 15 amino acids. The CDR3 protein is CASSPPTGVPYEQYF. CDR3 nucleotide sequence: TGTGCCAGCAGTCCCCCGACAGGGGTACCGTACGAGCAGTACTTC.

The chain uses TRBV14 and TRBJ2-1; D may be TRBD2 (5 bases). Germline V gives CDR1 SGHDN, CDR2 FVKESK. This CDR3 is 13 amino acids long. Trimming removed 8 bases at V and 14 bases at J, with 22 bases between. CDR3 bases: TGTGCCAGCCGGGGAGATATTCAAGGGTTTGAGTTCTTC. It codes for CASRGDIQGFEFF.

The chain has TRBV4-3 and TRBJ1-1, with no clear D. The CDR3 has 17 residues. Trimming pared 3 bases from V and 8 bases from J, leaving 25 bases between. Germline V gives CDR1 LGHNA, CDR2 YSLEER. The CDR3 here is CASSHEIPTWERSEAFF. The CDR3 region has the DNA TGCGCCAGCAGCCATGAAATACCCACATGGGAGAGGTCCGAAGCTTTCTTT.

This clone was recorded once. The CDR3 DNA is TGTGCCAGCAGTTTAACTAGTAGGACAGACTACAATGAGCAGTTCTTC. Translating it yields CASSLTSRTDYNEQFF. The chain recombines TRBV27 with TRBJ2-1, with a possible D match to TRBD1 (6 bases). V dropped 2 bases and J dropped 3 bases, with 14 bases sitting between them. In germline, CDR1 is MNHEY, CDR2 SMNVEV (reference sequence). The CDR3 runs to 16 residues.

The table lists this clone with a count of one. V usage is TRBV11-2 and J usage is TRBJ1-1, with 8 bases matching TRBD1. Germline CDR1 and CDR2: SGHAT and FQNNGV. This CDR3 is 13 amino acids long. V shed 5 bases, J shed 3 bases, and the junction held 2 bases outside the gene matches. CDR3 protein: CASSPDRDTEAFF. Written as DNA, the CDR3 is TGTGCCAGCAGCCCGGACAGGGACACTGAAGCTTTCTTT.

J is TRBJ2-1 and V is TRBV14, with 8 bases fitting TRBD2. The germline V gene encodes CDR1 SGHDN and CDR2 FVKESK. J lost 0 bases, V lost 4 bases, and 5 bases had no gene match. The CDR3 is 16 residues long. The CDR3 nucleotides read TGTGCCAGCAGCCTCTATAGCGGGAACTCCTACAATGAGCAGTTCTTC. Its protein product is CASSLYSGNSYNEQFF. Using reference TRBV14 and TRBJ2-1 for the parts outside the CDR3, the full variable domain is EAGVTQFPSHSVIEKGQTVTLRCDPISGHDNLYWYRRVMGKEIKFLLHFVKESKQDESGMPNNRFLAERTGGTYSTLKVQPAELEDSGVYFCASSLYSGNSYNEQFFGPGTRLTVL.

The chain is built from TRBV7-8 and TRBJ2-3; 13 bases line up with TRBD2. Germline CDR1 reads SGHVS; CDR2 reads FQNEAQ. The CDR3 contains 17 residues. Trimming removed 5 bases from V and 3 bases from J; junction bases left unmatched: 8. The CDR3, as DNA: TGTGCCAGCAGCCGGGGACTAGCGGGAAGTAGTACAGATACGCAGTATTTT. It codes for CASSRGLAGSSTDTQYF.

The CDR3 here is CASSPRLVLGEGELFF. CDR3 in DNA: TGTGCCAGCTCACCACGATTGGTCTTGGGGGAAGGGGAGCTGTTTTTT. This chain links TRBV18 with TRBJ2-2; D may correspond to TRBD1 or TRBD2 (5 bases each). Per germline, CDR1 KGHSH and CDR2 LQKENI. V was clipped by 1 base and J by 8 bases, with 17 bases between them. CDR3 length equals 16 residues. The complete variable domain, with remaining parts taken from reference TRBV18 and TRBJ2-2, reads NAGVMQNPRHLVRRRGQEARLRCSPMKGHSHVYWYRQLPEEGLKFMVYLQKENIIDESGMPKERFSAEFPKEGPSILRIQQVVRGDSAAYFCASSPRLVLGEGELFFGEGSRLTVL.

Concerning this clone itself: Other nucleotide sequences in the sample specify the same CDR3. This chain connects TRBV5-1 to TRBJ2-5; TRBD1 might be the D (5 bases). CDR1 and CDR2 (germline): SGHRS, YFSETQ. The CDR3 spans 13 residues. The V and J ends lost 1 base and 5 bases respectively, with 9 bases between them. The CDR3 here is CASSLQGSETQYF. The CDR3 region has the DNA TGCGCCAGCAGCTTGCAGGGCTCGGAGACCCAGTACTTC.

J is TRBJ2-7 and V is TRBV28; D gene ambiguous. Trimming removed 6 bases at V and 4 bases at J, with 10 bases between. The CDR3 covers 12 residues. The germline gives CDR1 MDHEN, CDR2 SYDVKM. In DNA form, the CDR3 reads TGTGCCAGCAGCCAGCAGTGGTACGAGCAGTACTTC. It specifies CASSQQWYEQYF.

This chain connects TRBV6-1 to TRBJ2-3; D remains ambiguous. CDR1 is MNHNS, CDR2 SASEGT, per germline. Trimming shortened V by 6 bases and J by 4 bases, and 14 bases separated the two germline ends. The CDR3 spans 14 residues. CDR3 bases: TGTGCCAGCAGAACCCACCCCATCTCAGATACGCAGTATTTT. Translating it yields CASRTHPISDTQYF.

V and J are TRBV5-4 and TRBJ2-7; D is unclear. The V gene lost 3 bases and the J gene lost 5 bases, with 15 bases spanning the gap. The CDR3 totals 14 residues. Germline-derived CDR1 and CDR2 are SGHNT and YYREEE (reference sequence). CDR3: CASSSPTMGHEQYF. CDR3 nucleotides: TGTGCCAGCAGCTCGCCCACCATGGGCCACGAGCAGTACTTC.

About this clone itself: Other DNA sequences from this sample encode an identical CDR3 as well. V is TRBV6-5 and J is TRBJ1-1; D gene ambiguous. Between the trimmed V and J ends, which lost 0 bases and 0 bases, there was a span of 5 bases. CDR3 size: 14 residues. Germline CDR1 and CDR2: MNHEY and SVGAGI. CDR3 region: CASSYSILNTEAFF. The CDR3 bases are TGTGCCAGCAGTTACTCGATTCTGAACACTGAAGCTTTCTTT.

This chain joins TRBV30 and TRBJ1-2; the D gene is possibly TRBD1 (5 bases). V lost 4 bases and J 5 bases, leaving 20 bases between the germline ends. The CDR3 covers 15 residues. Germline lookup yields CDR1 GTSNPN and CDR2 SVGIG (reference sequence). Here the CDR3 reads CAWTLGGIQGYGYTF. CDR3 nucleotides: TGTGCCTGGACATTGGGGGGGATTCAGGGTTATGGCTACACCTTC.

This chain connects TRBV5-1 to TRBJ2-1, with 12 positions matching TRBD2. This CDR3 contains 13 residues. With 3 bases clipped from V and 9 bases from J, the junction kept 1 base outside the gene matches. Germline V gene data show CDR1 as SGHRS and CDR2 as YFSETQ. This CDR3 is CASSWTSGTEQFF. CDR3 sequence (DNA): TGCGCCAGCAGCTGGACTAGCGGGACTGAGCAGTTCTTC.

Regarding this clone: This specimen includes other DNA sequences encoding the same CDR3. V usage is TRBV19 and J usage is TRBJ2-1; 8 nucleotides align to TRBD2. The CDR3 loop spans 15 amino acids. V lost 5 bases, J lost 0 bases, and 3 bases stayed unmatched. CDR1 LNHDA and CDR2 SQIVND come from the germline V gene (reference sequence). The CDR3 bases are TGTGCCAGTAGTTTGAGCGGGAGCTCCTACAATGAGCAGTTCTTC. Encoded protein: CASSLSGSSYNEQFF. Drawing the rest from reference TRBV19 and TRBJ2-1, the complete variable domain is DGGITQSPKYLFRKEGQNVTLSCEQNLNHDAMYWYRQDPGQGLRLIYYSQIVNDFQKGDIAEGYSVSREKKESFPLTVTSAQKNPTAFYLCASSLSGSSYNEQFFGPGTRLTVL.

Turning to this clone: Other DNA sequences within the sample encode an identical CDR3. The chain employs TRBV9 and TRBJ2-1; possibly TRBD1 for D (6 bases). This CDR3 spans 14 amino acids. The V end lost 7 bases, the J end lost 0 bases, and 11 bases lay between the germline ends. Germline V gene sequence: CDR1 SGDLS, CDR2 YYNGEE. CDR3 DNA sequence: TGTGCCAGCTCAGGGGCATCCTCCTACAATGAGCAGTTCTTC. This codes for CASSGASSYNEQFF.

The chain uses TRBV18 and TRBJ1-2; the D gene is possibly TRBD1 (5 bases). There are 14 residues in the CDR3. From germline, CDR1 is KGHSH and CDR2 LQKENI. Deletions cut 1 base from V and 6 bases from J, with 12 bases between. The CDR3 loop is CASSPLPEGDGYTF. The CDR3 region has the DNA TGTGCCAGCTCACCACTCCCGGAAGGGGATGGCTACACCTTC.

The chain couples TRBV11-2 to TRBJ2-1, with 7 nucleotides matching TRBD2. Trimming at V came to 4 bases and at J to 4 bases, leaving 4 bases not matched to a gene. Per the germline V gene, CDR1 is SGHAT and CDR2 is FQNNGV. This CDR3 is built from 14 residues. CDR3 DNA sequence: TGTGCCAGCAGCTCAGCTAGCGGTTACAATGAGCAGTTCTTC. Its translation is CASSSASGYNEQFF.

The V gene is TRBV5-5, the J gene TRBJ1-2; the D is unclear. Trimming took off 0 bases at V and 1 base at J, with 16 bases between the two ends. CDR3 length: 17 amino acids. Per the germline V gene, CDR1 is SGHKS and CDR2 is YYEKEE (reference sequence). The chain's CDR3 is CASSLARGEGYNYGYTF. DNA of the CDR3: TGTGCCAGCAGCTTGGCCCGGGGAGAGGGTTATAACTATGGCTACACCTTC.

V and J are TRBV5-4 and TRBJ2-7, with D hard to call. CDR3 size: 15 residues. Germline V CDR1 and CDR2: SGHNT, YYREEE (reference sequence). V lost 1 base and J lost 4, with 15 bases in between. CDR3 coding DNA: TGTGCCAGCAGCTTGTTAGGTCGGCTAGATTACGAGCAGTACTTC. It codes for CASSLLGRLDYEQYF.

The CDR3 sequence: CASKGLLSSNEQFF. CDR3 nucleotides: TGCGCCAGCAAGGGTTTGTTGAGTTCCAATGAGCAGTTCTTC. V usage is TRBV5-1 and J usage is TRBJ2-1; no definite D call. CDR3 length equals 14 residues. Germline V gene sequence: CDR1 SGHRS, CDR2 YFSETQ. V was trimmed by 6 bases and J by 6 bases, leaving 16 bases between them.